This TCR beta chain appears in the sequencing data of a study of identical twins' blood T cells. V was trimmed by 1 base and J by 8 bases, leaving 12 bases between them. The germline V gene encodes CDR1 DFQATT and CDR2 SNEGSKA (reference sequence). The CDR3 is 14 residues long. Reared together, all three twin pairs probably met the same infectious agents and vaccines. A previously described protocol, modified, built RNA-based TCR cDNA libraries. In the study's own analysis: Per-library CDR3 reads ranged about 2.2 to 3.6 million; clonotypes, ~85,000 to ~550,000. MiXCR was run by TCRdb on the 5' RACE reads, yielding one entry per CDR3 protein. TCRdb, not the original authors, processed these V and J calls. In the table there are hundreds of thousands of distinct CDR3 sequences, over 25% of which are singletons.

The specimen sequenced was PBMCs. The sequence was obtained from a woman aged 18-55 years in good health. This chain joins TRBV20-1 and TRBJ1-6; D call uncertain. CDR3 in amino acids: CSARVEQRHSPLHF. DNA for the CDR3: TGCAGTGCTAGAGTGGAACAGAGGCATTCACCCCTCCACTTT.